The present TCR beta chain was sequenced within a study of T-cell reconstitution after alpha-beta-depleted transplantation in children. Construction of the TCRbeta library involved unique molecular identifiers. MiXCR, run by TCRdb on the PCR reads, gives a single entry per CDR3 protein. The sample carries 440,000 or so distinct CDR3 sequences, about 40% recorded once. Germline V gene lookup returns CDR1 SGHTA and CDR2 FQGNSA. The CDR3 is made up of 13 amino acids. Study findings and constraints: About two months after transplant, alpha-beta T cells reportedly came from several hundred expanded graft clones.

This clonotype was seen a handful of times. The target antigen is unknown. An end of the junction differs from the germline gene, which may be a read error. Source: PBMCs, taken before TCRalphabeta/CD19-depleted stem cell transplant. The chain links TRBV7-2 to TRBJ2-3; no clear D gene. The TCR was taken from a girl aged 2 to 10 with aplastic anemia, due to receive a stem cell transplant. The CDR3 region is CASSVAGPDTQYF. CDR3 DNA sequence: TGTGCCAGCAGCGTAGCAGGACCAGATACGCAGTATTTT.